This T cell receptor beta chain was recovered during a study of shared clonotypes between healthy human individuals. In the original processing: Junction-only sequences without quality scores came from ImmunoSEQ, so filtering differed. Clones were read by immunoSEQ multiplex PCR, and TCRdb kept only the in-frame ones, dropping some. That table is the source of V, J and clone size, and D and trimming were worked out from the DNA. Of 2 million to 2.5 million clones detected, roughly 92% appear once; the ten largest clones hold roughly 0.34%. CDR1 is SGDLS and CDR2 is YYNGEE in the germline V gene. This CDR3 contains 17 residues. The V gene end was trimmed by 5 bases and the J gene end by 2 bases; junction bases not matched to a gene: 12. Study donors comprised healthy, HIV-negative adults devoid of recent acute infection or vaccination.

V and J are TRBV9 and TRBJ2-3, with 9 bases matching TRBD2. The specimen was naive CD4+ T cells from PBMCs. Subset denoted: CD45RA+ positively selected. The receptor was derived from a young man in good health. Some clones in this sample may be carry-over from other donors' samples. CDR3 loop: CASRPGGGGRATDTQYF. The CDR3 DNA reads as TGTGCCAGCAGACCCGGTGGGGGCGGGAGGGCCACAGATACGCAGTATTTT.